Following are 9 T cell receptor beta chains from one sample sequenced in a study of T cell repertoires in cytomegalovirus infection (dated by TCRdb to the late 2010s). The reads were generated on an Illumina HiSeq 1500. TCRdb took the public reads, trimmed them with fastp at Q25, ran MiXCR for clone calling and kept in-frame beta chains. Rows are combined by CDR3 protein, so each entry shows the most common genes and DNA. The sample table shows approximately 350,000 distinct CDR3 sequences, and roughly 34% are seen once. 13% of the sample is held by the ten biggest clonotypes. These receptors' antigens are unknown. The intended sense of this specimen's treatment or condition label: in vitro stimulation with specific CMV peptide epitopes to enrich CMV-specific T cells. The specimen was cultured PBMCs, collected from culture after CMV antigen stimulation. These receptors originate from a human donor in good health (CMV status not recorded). Some clones in this sample may be carry-over from other donors' samples.

The chain carries TRBV28 and TRBJ1-2; D ambiguous. Per the germline V gene, CDR1 is MDHEN and CDR2 is SYDVKM. The CDR3 loop spans 11 amino acids. Trimming removed 2 bases at V and 8 bases at J, with 6 bases between. As DNA, the CDR3 is TGTGCCAGCAGTTTACAGTACGGCTACACCTTC. It encodes CASSLQYGYTF.

The V gene is TRBV2, the J gene TRBJ1-2; D call uncertain. The ends were cut back, 2 bases at V and 2 bases at J, with 3 bases in the middle. From germline, CDR1 is SNHLY and CDR2 FYNNEI. The CDR3 has 12 amino acids. The CDR3, as DNA: TGTGCCAGCAGTGAAAACAACTATGGCTACACCTTC. Translated, it gives CASSENNYGYTF. The entire variable domain, with the rest obtained from reference TRBV2 and TRBJ1-2, is as follows: EPEVTQTPSHQVTQMGQEVILRCVPISNHLYFYWYRQILGQKVEFLVSFYNNEISEKSEIFDDQFSVERPDGSNFTLKIRSTKLEDSAMYFCASSENNYGYTFGSGTRLTVV.

The chain employs TRBV7-6 and TRBJ1-2; no reliable D call. This CDR3 spans 11 amino acids. The V gene lost 6 bases and the J gene lost 8 bases, with 10 bases spanning the gap. Germline V gene lookup returns CDR1 SGHVS and CDR2 FNYEAQ. CDR3 residues: CASRSGSGYTF. As DNA, the CDR3 is TGTGCCAGCAGATCCGGCTCAGGCTACACCTTC.

This sequence joins TRBV7-9 and TRBJ2-7, with D perhaps TRBD2 (6 bases). The CDR3 runs 17 residues. Trimming took off 3 bases at V and 5 bases at J, with 23 bases between the two ends. Germline V lookup: CDR1 SEHNR, CDR2 FQNEAQ (reference sequence). CDR3 nucleotide sequence: TGTGCCAGCAGCTTCCCTACCGGGAGTTATGGAGCCGACGAGCAGTACGTC. Translating gives CASSFPTGSYGADEQYV.

This clonotype appeared many times. The chain links TRBV7-2 to TRBJ2-5; 7 bases line up with TRBD2. From germline, CDR1 is SGHTA and CDR2 FQGNSA. There are 15 residues in the CDR3. Trimming at V came to 1 base and at J to 5 bases, leaving 7 bases not matched to a gene. The CDR3 here is CASSLGGSWGETQYF. CDR3 DNA: TGTGCCAGCAGCTTAGGCGGGAGCTGGGGGGAGACCCAGTACTTC.

This clonotype was recorded at least ten times. The V call is TRBV7-2, the J call TRBJ1-1; a possible D gene is TRBD1 (5 bases). The CDR3 has 14 amino acids. Germline values: CDR1 SGHTA, CDR2 FQGNSA. The V gene lost 5 bases and the J gene lost 1 base, with 11 bases spanning the gap. CDR3 amino acids: CASSPAGGNTEAFF. The CDR3 DNA follows: TGTGCCAGCAGCCCAGCGGGGGGGAACACTGAAGCTTTCTTT.

This clonotype was observed a handful of times. The chain has TRBV4-1 and TRBJ1-6; 12 bases agree with TRBD1. V lost 2 bases, J lost 9 bases, and 8 bases stayed unmatched. The CDR3 contains 17 residues. The germline V gene encodes CDR1 MGHRA and CDR2 YSYEKL. The CDR3 is CASSQWGQGAFSSPLHF. The DNA of the CDR3 is TGCGCCAGCAGCCAATGGGGACAGGGGGCATTTAGTTCACCCCTCCACTTT.

V usage is TRBV27 and J usage is TRBJ2-1, with 8 positions matching TRBD2. Per germline, CDR1 MNHEY and CDR2 SMNVEV (reference sequence). This CDR3 has 16 amino acids. The ends lost 2 bases at V and 3 bases at J; junction bases unmatched: 6. The CDR3 DNA reads as TGTGCCAGCAGTTTAATTCCTAGCGGGTTCTACAATGAGCAGTTCTTC. Translation gives CASSLIPSGFYNEQFF.

This clonotype was recorded many times. The chain links TRBV7-8 to TRBJ2-5; 7 nucleotides align to TRBD1. Germline CDR1 SGHVS, CDR2 FQNEAQ. The CDR3 covers 17 residues. J was trimmed by 7 bases and V by 2 bases; bases with no gene match: 16. DNA of the CDR3: TGTGCCAGCAGCTTATTAACCCAAAGGACAGGTCGTCGGACCCAGTACTTC. Protein sequence: CASSLLTQRTGRRTQYF.